This T cell receptor beta chain was documented in a study of blood T cell repertoires in COVID-19. The CDR3 extends over 16 amino acids. V was pared by 5 bases and J by 7 bases, with 11 bases of the junction left unmatched. Germline V gene data show CDR1 as MGHDK and CDR2 as SYGVNS. This clone was counted a few times. Method: immunoSEQ multiplex PCR; TCRdb's copy keeps in-frame clones and lacks some. The sample has about 150,000 clones, about 87% seen once; the top ten hold over 35%. This chain links TRBV25-1 with TRBJ2-2, with 9 positions matching TRBD1. The clonotype originates from a man between 45 and 60 years old who had recovered from COVID-19. The sequenced material came from peripheral blood. CDR3: CASSKPPGQGYGELFF. CDR3 nucleotides: TGTGCCAGCAGTAAACCCCCGGGACAGGGTTACGGGGAGCTGTTTTTT. The entire variable domain, with the rest obtained from reference TRBV25-1 and TRBJ2-2, is as follows: EADIYQTPRYLVIGTGKKITLECSQTMGHDKMYWYQQDPGMELHLIHYSYGVNSTEKGDLSSESTVSRIRTEHFPLTLESARPSHTSQYLCASSKPPGQGYGELFFGEGSRLTVL.